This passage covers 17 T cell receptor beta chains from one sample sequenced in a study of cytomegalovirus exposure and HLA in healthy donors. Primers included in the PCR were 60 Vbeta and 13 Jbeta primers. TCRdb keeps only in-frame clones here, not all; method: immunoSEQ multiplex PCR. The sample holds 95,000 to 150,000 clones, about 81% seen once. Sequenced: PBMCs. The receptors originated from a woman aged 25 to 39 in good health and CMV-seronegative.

The CDR3 DNA reads as TGTGCCACCAGCAGAGTCGGATGGCAGGCTTGGGATGAGCAGTTCTTC. Protein product: CATSRVGWQAWDEQFF. The chain employs TRBV15 and TRBJ2-1, with D unclear. From germline, CDR1 is LNHNV and CDR2 YYDKDF (reference sequence). Trimming shortened V by 1 base and J by 8 bases, and 18 bases separated the two germline ends. The CDR3 loop spans 16 amino acids.

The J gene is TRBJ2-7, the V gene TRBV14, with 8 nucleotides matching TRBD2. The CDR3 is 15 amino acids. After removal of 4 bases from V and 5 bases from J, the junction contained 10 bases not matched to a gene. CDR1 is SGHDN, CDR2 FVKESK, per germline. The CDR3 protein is CASSRVLGLAHEQYF. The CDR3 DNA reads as TGTGCCAGCAGCCGAGTCTTAGGACTAGCCCACGAGCAGTACTTC.

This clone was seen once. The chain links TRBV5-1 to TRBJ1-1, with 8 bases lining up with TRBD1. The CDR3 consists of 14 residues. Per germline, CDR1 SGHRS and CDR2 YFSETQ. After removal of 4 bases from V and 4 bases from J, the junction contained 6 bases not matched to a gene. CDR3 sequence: CASSPNTGGTEAFF. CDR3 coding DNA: TGCGCCAGCAGCCCCAACACAGGGGGCACTGAAGCTTTCTTT.

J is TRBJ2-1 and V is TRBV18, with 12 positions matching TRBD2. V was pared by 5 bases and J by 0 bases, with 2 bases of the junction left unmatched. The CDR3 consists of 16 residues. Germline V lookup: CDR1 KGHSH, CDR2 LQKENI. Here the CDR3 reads CASSATSGSSYNEQFF. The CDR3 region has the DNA TGTGCCAGCTCAGCGACTAGCGGGAGCTCCTACAATGAGCAGTTCTTC. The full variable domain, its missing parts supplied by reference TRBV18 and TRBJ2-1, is NAGVMQNPRHLVRRRGQEARLRCSPMKGHSHVYWYRQLPEEGLKFMVYLQKENIIDESGMPKERFSAEFPKEGPSILRIQQVVRGDSAAYFCASSATSGSSYNEQFFGPGTRLTVL.

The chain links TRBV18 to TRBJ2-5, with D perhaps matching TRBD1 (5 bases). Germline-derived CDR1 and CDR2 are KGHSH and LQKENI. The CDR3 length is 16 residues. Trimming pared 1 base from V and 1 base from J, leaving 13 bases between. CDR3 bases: TGTGCCAGCTCACCACTCGGACAACGAACCCAAGAGACCCAGTACTTC. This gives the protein CASSPLGQRTQETQYF.

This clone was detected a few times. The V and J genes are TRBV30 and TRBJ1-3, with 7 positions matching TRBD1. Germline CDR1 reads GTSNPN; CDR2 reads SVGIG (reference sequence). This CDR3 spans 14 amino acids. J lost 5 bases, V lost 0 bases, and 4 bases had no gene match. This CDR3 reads CAWSVDRARNTIYF. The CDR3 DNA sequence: TGTGCCTGGAGTGTCGACAGGGCCCGAAACACCATATATTTT.

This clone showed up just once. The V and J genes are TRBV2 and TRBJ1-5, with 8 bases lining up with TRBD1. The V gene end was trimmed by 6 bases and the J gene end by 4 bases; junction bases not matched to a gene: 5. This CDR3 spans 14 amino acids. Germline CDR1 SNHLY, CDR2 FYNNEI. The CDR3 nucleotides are TGTGCCAGCAGGGGCCGACAGGGGAATCAGCCCCAGCATTTT. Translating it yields CASRGRQGNQPQHF. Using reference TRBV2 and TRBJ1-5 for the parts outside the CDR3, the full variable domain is EPEVTQTPSHQVTQMGQEVILRCVPISNHLYFYWYRQILGQKVEFLVSFYNNEISEKSEIFDDQFSVERPDGSNFTLKIRSTKLEDSAMYFCASRGRQGNQPQHFGDGTRLSIL.

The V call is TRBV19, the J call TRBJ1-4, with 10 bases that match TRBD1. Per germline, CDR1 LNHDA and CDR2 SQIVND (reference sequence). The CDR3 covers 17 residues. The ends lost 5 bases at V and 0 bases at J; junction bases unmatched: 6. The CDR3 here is CASSPRDRGSTNEKLFF. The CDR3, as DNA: TGTGCCAGTAGTCCCCGGGACAGGGGCTCAACTAATGAAAAACTGTTTTTT.

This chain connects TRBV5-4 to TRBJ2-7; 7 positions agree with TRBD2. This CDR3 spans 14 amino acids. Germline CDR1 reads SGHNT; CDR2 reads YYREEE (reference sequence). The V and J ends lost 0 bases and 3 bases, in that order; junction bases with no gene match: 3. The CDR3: CASSLGGSVYEQYF. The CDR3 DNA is TGTGCCAGCAGCTTGGGCGGGAGTGTCTACGAGCAGTACTTC.

Here the CDR3 DNA reads TGTGCCAGCACCCCAAGCGGGGGGTCGGGCAATCAGCCCCAGCATTTT. It yields the protein CASTPSGGSGNQPQHF. The chain is built from TRBV4-2 and TRBJ1-5, with D possibly being TRBD1 (5 bases). The CDR3 runs 16 residues. Germline loops: CDR1 LGHNA, CDR2 YNFKEQ. Trimming cost V 7 bases and J 2 bases, with 18 bases left between them.

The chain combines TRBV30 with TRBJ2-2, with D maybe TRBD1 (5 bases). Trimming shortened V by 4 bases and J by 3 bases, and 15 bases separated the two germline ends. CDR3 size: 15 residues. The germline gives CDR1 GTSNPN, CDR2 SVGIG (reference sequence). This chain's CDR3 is CAWTQAGYDTGELFF. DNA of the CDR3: TGTGCCTGGACACAGGCCGGGTATGACACCGGGGAGCTGTTTTTT.

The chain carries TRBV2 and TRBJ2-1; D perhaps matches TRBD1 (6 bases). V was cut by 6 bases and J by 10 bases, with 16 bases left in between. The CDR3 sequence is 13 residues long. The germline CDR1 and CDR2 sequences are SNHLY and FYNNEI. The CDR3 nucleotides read TGTGCCAGCAGCAAGCCTGTGGGGGCCGAGCAGTTCTTC. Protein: CASSKPVGAEQFF.

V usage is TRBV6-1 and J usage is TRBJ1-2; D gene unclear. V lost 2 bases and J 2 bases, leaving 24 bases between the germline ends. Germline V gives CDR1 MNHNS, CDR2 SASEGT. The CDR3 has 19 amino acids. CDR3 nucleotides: TGTGCCAGCAGTGAATGGTTGAATTCGAGGGCAGGATTGAACTATGGCTACACCTTC. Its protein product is CASSEWLNSRAGLNYGYTF.

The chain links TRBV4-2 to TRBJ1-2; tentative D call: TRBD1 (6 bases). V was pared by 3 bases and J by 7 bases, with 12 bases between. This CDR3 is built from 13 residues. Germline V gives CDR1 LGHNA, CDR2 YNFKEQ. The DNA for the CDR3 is TGTGCCAGCAGCCAGGGGGCTGCGGGTGGCTACACCTTC. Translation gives CASSQGAAGGYTF.

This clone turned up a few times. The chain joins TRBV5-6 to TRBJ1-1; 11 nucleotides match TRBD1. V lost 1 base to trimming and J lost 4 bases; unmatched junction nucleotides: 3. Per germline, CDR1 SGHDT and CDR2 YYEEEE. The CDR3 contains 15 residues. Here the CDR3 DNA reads TGTGCCAGCAGCTTGAGGGGGACAGGGGGCACTGAAGCTTTCTTT. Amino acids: CASSLRGTGGTEAFF.

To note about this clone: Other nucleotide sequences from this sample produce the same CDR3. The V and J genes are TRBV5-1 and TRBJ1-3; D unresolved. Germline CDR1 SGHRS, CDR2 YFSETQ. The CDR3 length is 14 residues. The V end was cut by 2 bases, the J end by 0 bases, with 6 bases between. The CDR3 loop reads CASSFEGSGNTIYF. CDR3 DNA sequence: TGCGCCAGCAGCTTCGAGGGCTCTGGAAACACCATATATTTT.

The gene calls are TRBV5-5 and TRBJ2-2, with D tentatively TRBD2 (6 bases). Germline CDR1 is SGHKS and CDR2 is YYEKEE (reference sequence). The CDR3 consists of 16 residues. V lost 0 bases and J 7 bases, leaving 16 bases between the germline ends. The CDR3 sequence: CASSLAPGLGGGELFF. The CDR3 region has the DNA TGTGCCAGCAGCTTGGCCCCCGGTCTGGGGGGCGGGGAGCTGTTTTTT. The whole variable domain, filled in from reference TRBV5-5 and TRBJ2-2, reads DAGVTQSPTHLIKTRGQQVTLRCSPISGHKSVSWYQQVLGQGPQFIFQYYEKEERGRGNFPDRFSARQFPNYSSELNVNALLLGDSALYLCASSLAPGLGGGELFFGEGSRLTVL.